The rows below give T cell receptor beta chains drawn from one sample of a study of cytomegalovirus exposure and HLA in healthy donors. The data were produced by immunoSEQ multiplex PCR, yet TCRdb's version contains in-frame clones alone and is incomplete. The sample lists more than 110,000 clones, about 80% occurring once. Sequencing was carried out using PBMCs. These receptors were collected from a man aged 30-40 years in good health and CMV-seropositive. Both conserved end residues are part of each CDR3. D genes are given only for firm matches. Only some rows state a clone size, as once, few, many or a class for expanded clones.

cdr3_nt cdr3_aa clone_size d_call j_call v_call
TGTGCCAGCAGCCCAGCTACTAGCGGGGTCTACGAGCAGTACTTC CASSPATSGVYEQYF . TRBD2 TRBJ2-7 TRBV5-4
TGTGCCAGCAGTTTACGACTGTTCTCCTACGAGCAGTACTTC CASSLRLFSYEQYF . . TRBJ2-7 TRBV27
TGTGCCAGCAGCCGTAACACTGAAGCTTTCTTT CASSRNTEAFF . . TRBJ1-1 TRBV7-9
TGTGCCAGCAGTGAAGGGGGACTAGCGCCCTACGAGCAGTACTTC CASSEGGLAPYEQYF . TRBD2 TRBJ2-7 TRBV6-1
TGTGCCAGCAGAATAGCGGGAGAGACAGATACGCAGTATTTT CASRIAGETDTQYF once TRBD2 TRBJ2-3 TRBV2
TGCAGCGTTCTACCGGGACAGGCGGGTCCGTCCACAGATACGCAGTATTTT CSVLPGQAGPSTDTQYF . TRBD1 TRBJ2-3 TRBV29-1
TGTGCCAGCAGCGTAGATGGGGCGTCTAATGAGCAGTTCTTC CASSVDGASNEQFF . . TRBJ2-1 TRBV9
TGTGCCTGGACGACTGTGGAAGTGAACACTGAAGCTTTCTTT CAWTTVEVNTEAFF . . TRBJ1-1 TRBV30
TGTGCCAGCAGCTTAGGGGGGGTTACTGAAGCTTTCTTT CASSLGGVTEAFF . . TRBJ1-1 TRBV11-1
TGTGCCAGCAGCGTCGTAGCGGGGGACACCGGGGAGCTGTTTTTT CASSVVAGDTGELFF . TRBD2 TRBJ2-2 TRBV11-3
TGTGCCAGCAGGCCTTCGAGGAATAGGAATTCACCCCTCCACTTT CASRPSRNRNSPLHF . . TRBJ1-6 TRBV2
TGCGCCAGCAGCCAAGATAAGTGGGCAGGTATAATCTACGAGCAGTACTTC CASSQDKWAGIIYEQYF few . TRBJ2-7 TRBV4-1
TGTGCCAGCAGCTTTAAAGCGGTCCTTACCACCGGGGAGCTGTTTTTT CASSFKAVLTTGELFF . . TRBJ2-2 TRBV7-8
TGCGCCAGCAGCCTTGGAGGATTTGAGACTGAAGCTTTCTTT CASSLGGFETEAFF . . TRBJ1-1 TRBV5-1
TGTGCCAGCAGCCCACAGGGGGCGAAGCATGAGCCCCAGCATTTT CASSPQGAKHEPQHF . TRBD1 TRBJ1-5 TRBV6-1
TGTGCCTGGGAACTTGACACTGAAGCTTTCTTT CAWELDTEAFF . . TRBJ1-1 TRBV30
TGTGCCAGCAGCTTAAGGGGTTCTGGAAACACCATATATTTT CASSLRGSGNTIYF . . TRBJ1-3 TRBV5-4
TGTGCCAGCAGCCCCAGCCGGGAGAGCAATGAGCAGTTCTTC CASSPSRESNEQFF once . TRBJ2-1 TRBV7-3
TGTGCCAGCAGTTCACAACCCGGGACTAGCGGGGGGTTCTTC CASSSQPGTSGGFF . TRBD2 TRBJ2-1 TRBV28
TGTGCCAGCAGTTTATTACTAGCGGGAGGTCCGAACATCAATGAGCAGTTCTTC CASSLLLAGGPNINEQFF . TRBD2 TRBJ2-1 TRBV27
TGTGCCAGCAGTGAAGGGGTTAGCGGGGGACAAGAGACCCAGTACTTC CASSEGVSGGQETQYF . TRBD2 TRBJ2-5 TRBV6-1
TGTGCCAGCAGCCTTCTAGCGGGAGGATCCAACACCGGGGAGCTGTTTTTT CASSLLAGGSNTGELFF . TRBD2 TRBJ2-2 TRBV14
TGTGCCAGTTGGGACAGGGTGAACACTGAAGCTTTCTTT CASWDRVNTEAFF . TRBD1 TRBJ1-1 TRBV28
TGTGCCAGCTCACCCCTCCGAGGTGGGACTGAGTCCTACGAGCAGTACTTC CASSPLRGGTESYEQYF . . TRBJ2-7 TRBV18
TGTGCCAGCAGTTTGACAGACTATGGCTACACCTTC CASSLTDYGYTF once . TRBJ1-2 TRBV28
TGTGCCAGCAGCTCCGCCGGGACAGACTTTAGAGGCGAGCAGTACTTC CASSSAGTDFRGEQYF . TRBD1 TRBJ2-7 TRBV28
TGTGCCAGCAGCTTTGTCCCACAGAATGAGCAGTTCTTC CASSFVPQNEQFF . . TRBJ2-1 TRBV11-2
TGCAGCGTTGTAAGAGGGTCCGGAAACACCATATATTTT CSVVRGSGNTIYF . . TRBJ1-3 TRBV29-1
TGTGCCAGCAGCTTAGTACGGGGGGGAGCTAATGAGCAGTTCTTC CASSLVRGGANEQFF once TRBD2 TRBJ2-1 TRBV11-2
TGTGTCAGAAGCTTCTCTGACAGGGTCACTGAAGCTTTCTTT CVRSFSDRVTEAFF once . TRBJ1-1 TRBV7-5
TGTGCCAGCAGTGCCCGACAGGGGGCGGAAGGCTACACCTTC CASSARQGAEGYTF . TRBD1 TRBJ1-2 TRBV27
TGTGCCAGCAGCCAAGGACTAGCGGGGGGCCAAGAGACCCAGTACTTC CASSQGLAGGQETQYF . TRBD2 TRBJ2-5 TRBV6-6